Given below is one T cell receptor beta chain in context. MiXCR, run by TCRdb on the RT-PCR reads, gives a single entry per CDR3 protein. The sample lists more than 600,000 distinct CDR3 sequences, around 14% seen once, with just over 3.5% in the top ten. With V trimmed by 5 bases and J by 8 bases, 11 bases remained unmatched. Germline V gene data show CDR1 as MNHEY and CDR2 as SMNVEV (reference sequence). The CDR3 consists of 15 residues. The sequence derives from a female donor in good health, serving as a healthy control. What was sequenced was memory CD4+ T cells from blood. The chain recombines TRBV27 with TRBJ1-2, with 10 bases lining up with TRBD1. The CDR3 nucleotides are TGTGCCAGCAGTGACCGGGACAGGGGTGTATTGGGCTACACCTTC. This codes for CASSDRDRGVLGYTF.